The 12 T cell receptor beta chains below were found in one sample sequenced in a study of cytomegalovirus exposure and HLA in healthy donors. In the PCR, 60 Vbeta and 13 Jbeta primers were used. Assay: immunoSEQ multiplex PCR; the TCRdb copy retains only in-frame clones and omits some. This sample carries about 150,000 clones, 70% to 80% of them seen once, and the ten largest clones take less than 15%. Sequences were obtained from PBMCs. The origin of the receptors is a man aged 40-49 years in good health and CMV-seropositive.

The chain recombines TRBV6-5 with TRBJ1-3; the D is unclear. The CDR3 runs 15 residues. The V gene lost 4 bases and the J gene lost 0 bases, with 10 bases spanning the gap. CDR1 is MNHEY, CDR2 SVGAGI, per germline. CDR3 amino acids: CASSSTRNSGNTIYF. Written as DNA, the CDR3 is TGTGCCAGCAGTTCCACTCGAAACTCTGGAAACACCATATATTTT.

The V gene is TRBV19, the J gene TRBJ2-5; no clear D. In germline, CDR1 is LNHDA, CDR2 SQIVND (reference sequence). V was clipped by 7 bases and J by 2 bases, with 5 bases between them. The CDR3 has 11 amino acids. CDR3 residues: CASTHQETQYF. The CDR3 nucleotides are TGTGCCAGTACCCATCAAGAGACCCAGTACTTC.

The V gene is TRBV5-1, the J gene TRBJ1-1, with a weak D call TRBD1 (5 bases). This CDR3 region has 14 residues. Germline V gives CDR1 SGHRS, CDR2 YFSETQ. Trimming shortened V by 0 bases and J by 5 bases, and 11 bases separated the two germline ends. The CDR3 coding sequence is TGCGCCAGCAGCTTGGAAGGGGTGAGAACTGAAGCTTTCTTT. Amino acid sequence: CASSLEGVRTEAFF.

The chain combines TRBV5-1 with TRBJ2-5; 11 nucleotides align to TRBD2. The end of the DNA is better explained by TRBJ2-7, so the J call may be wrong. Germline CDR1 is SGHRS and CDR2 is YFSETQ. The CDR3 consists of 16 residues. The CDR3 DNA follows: TGCGCCAGCAGCTTCAGTCTAGCGGGAGGTCCTGACGAGCAGTACTTC. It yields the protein CASSFSLAGGPDEQYF.

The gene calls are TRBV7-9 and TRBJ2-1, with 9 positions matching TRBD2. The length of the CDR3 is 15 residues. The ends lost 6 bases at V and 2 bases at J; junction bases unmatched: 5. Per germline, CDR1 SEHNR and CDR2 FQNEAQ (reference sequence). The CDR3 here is CASSTGTSPYNEQFF. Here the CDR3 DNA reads TGTGCCAGCAGTACCGGGACTAGCCCCTACAATGAGCAGTTCTTC.

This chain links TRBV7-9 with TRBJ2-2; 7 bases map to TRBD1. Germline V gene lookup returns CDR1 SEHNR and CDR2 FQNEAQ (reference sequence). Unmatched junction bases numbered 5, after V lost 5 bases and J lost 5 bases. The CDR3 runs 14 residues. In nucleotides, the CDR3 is TGTGCCAGCAGCAGGGGACAGAGGACCGGGGAGCTGTTTTTT. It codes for CASSRGQRTGELFF. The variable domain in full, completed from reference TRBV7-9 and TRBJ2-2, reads DTGVSQNPRHKITKRGQNVTFRCDPISEHNRLYWYRQTLGQGPEFLTYFQNEAQLEKSRLLSDRFSAERPKGSFSTLEIQRTEQGDSAMYLCASSRGQRTGELFFGEGSRLTVL.

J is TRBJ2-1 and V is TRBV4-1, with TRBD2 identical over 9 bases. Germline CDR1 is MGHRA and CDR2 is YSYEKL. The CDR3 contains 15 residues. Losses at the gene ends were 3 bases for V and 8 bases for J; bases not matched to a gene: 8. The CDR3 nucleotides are TGCGCCAGCAGCCATGGAGCAGCGGGAGGAGATGAGCAGTTCTTC. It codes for CASSHGAAGGDEQFF.

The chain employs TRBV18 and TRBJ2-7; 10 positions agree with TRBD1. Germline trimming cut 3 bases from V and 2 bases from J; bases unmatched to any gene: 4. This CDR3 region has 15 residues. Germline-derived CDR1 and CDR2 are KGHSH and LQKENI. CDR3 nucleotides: TGTGCCAGCTCACCCCGGGACAGGGGACCCTACGAGCAGTACTTC. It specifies CASSPRDRGPYEQYF.

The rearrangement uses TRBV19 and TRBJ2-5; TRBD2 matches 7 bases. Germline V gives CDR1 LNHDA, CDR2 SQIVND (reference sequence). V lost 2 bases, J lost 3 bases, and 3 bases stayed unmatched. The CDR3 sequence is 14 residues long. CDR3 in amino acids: CASSIKSGKETQYF. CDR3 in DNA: TGTGCCAGTAGTATAAAAAGCGGGAAAGAGACCCAGTACTTC.

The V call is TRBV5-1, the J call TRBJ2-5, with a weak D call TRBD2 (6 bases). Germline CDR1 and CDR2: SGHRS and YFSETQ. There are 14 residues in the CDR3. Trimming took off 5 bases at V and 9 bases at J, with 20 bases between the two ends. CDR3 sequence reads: CASRTPQEGEAQYF. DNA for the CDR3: TGCGCCAGCAGGACTCCTCAAGAAGGGGAGGCCCAGTACTTC.

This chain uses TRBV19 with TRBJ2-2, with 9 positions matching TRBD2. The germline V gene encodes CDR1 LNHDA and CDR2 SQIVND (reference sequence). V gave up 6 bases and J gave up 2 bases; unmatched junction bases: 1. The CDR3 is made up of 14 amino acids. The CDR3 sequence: CASRLAGNTGELFF. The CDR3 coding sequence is TGTGCCAGTAGACTAGCGGGTAACACCGGGGAGCTGTTTTTT.

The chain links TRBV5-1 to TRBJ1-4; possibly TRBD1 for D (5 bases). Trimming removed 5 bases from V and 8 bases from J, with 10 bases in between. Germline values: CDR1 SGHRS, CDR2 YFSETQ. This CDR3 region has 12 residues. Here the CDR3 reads CASSGTSEKLFF. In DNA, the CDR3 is TGCGCCAGCAGTGGGACTTCGGAAAAACTGTTTTTT.